One sample yielded the 10 T cell receptor beta chains listed below, sequenced in a study of blood T cells in healthy people across ages. Using a J-beta primer mix together with a sample-barcoded 5' primer, a second PCR was run for roughly 6 to 12 cycles. MiXCR was run by TCRdb on the 5' RACE reads, yielding one entry per CDR3 protein. The repertoire holds around 1,000,000 distinct CDR3 sequences, roughly two fifths seen once, with roughly 13% in the top ten. The sample was blood. The receptors were sampled from a man between 18 and 35 years old in good health.

CDR3 coding DNA: TGTGCCAGTAGTACTAGCGGGGGGCCCGGCGGACGAGGTACGCAGTATTTT. Its protein is CASSTSGGPGGRGTQYF. This chain connects TRBV19 to TRBJ2-3, with 11 bases fitting TRBD2. J gave up 8 bases and V 4 bases, and 14 bases lay outside the gene matches. Germline lookup yields CDR1 LNHDA and CDR2 SQIVND (reference sequence). The CDR3 is 17 residues long. Full variable domain (rest looked up from reference TRBV19 and TRBJ2-3): DGGITQSPKYLFRKEGQNVTLSCEQNLNHDAMYWYRQDPGQGLRLIYYSQIVNDFQKGDIAEGYSVSREKKESFPLTVTSAQKNPTAFYLCASSTSGGPGGRGTQYFGPGTRLTVL.

The rearrangement links TRBV10-3 to TRBJ1-1; D gene ambiguous. Germline CDR1 reads ENHRY; CDR2 reads SYGVKD. The ends were cut back, 4 bases at V and 9 bases at J, with 15 bases in the middle. The CDR3 loop spans 13 amino acids. The CDR3 nucleotides read TGTGCCATCAGTGTCGGTTATGAGCAACAAGCTTTCTTT. Translation gives CAISVGYEQQAFF.

The genes are TRBV5-1 and TRBJ2-3; D not certain. The CDR3 runs 15 residues. V lost 2 bases and J 1 base, leaving 11 bases between the germline ends. Germline CDR1 reads SGHRS; CDR2 reads YFSETQ. Here the CDR3 reads CASSFWLTGTDTQYF. CDR3 nucleotides: TGCGCCAGCAGCTTCTGGCTAACAGGCACAGATACGCAGTATTTT.

The chain couples TRBV12-3 or TRBV12-4 to TRBJ2-2; TRBD1 might be the D (5 bases). The CDR3 is made up of 13 amino acids. V was pared by 3 bases and J by 5 bases, with 7 bases between. DNA of the CDR3: TGTGCCAGCAGTTTTCAGGGAACCGGGGAGCTGTTTTTT. Amino acid sequence: CASSFQGTGELFF.

The chain recombines TRBV7-9 with TRBJ2-7, with D perhaps TRBD1 (7 bases). Germline CDR1 reads SEHNR; CDR2 reads FQNEAQ (reference sequence). The CDR3 is 14 amino acids. The V gene lost 11 bases and the J gene lost 1 base, with 18 bases spanning the gap. The CDR3 is CAVRPQGGSYEQYF. As DNA, the CDR3 is TGTGCCGTCAGACCTCAGGGGGGATCCTACGAGCAGTACTTC. Full variable domain (outside the CDR3, taken from reference TRBV7-9 and TRBJ2-7): DTGVSQNPRHKITKRGQNVTFRCDPISEHNRLYWYRQTLGQGPEFLTYFQNEAQLEKSRLLSDRFSAERPKGSFSTLEIQRTEQGDSAMYLCAVRPQGGSYEQYFGPGTRLTVT.

V gene TRBV20-1 combines with J gene TRBJ2-3, with D perhaps TRBD1 (5 bases). CDR1 and CDR2 (germline): DFQATT, SNEGSKA (reference sequence). CDR3 length: 11 amino acids. V dropped 7 bases and J dropped 6 bases, with 11 bases sitting between them. CDR3 nucleotides: TGCAGTGTAAATTACAGGGATACGCAGTATTTT. This sequence encodes CSVNYRDTQYF.

CDR3 loop: CASSQLSLTSYNSPLHF. The CDR3 region has the DNA TGTGCCAGCAGCCAATTAAGCCTGACCTCCTATAATTCACCCCTCCACTTT. The chain links TRBV4-2 to TRBJ1-6; D call uncertain. V was clipped by 2 bases and J by 0 bases, with 11 bases between them. This CDR3 spans 17 amino acids. Germline V lookup: CDR1 LGHNA, CDR2 YNFKEQ.

The chain uses TRBV10-3 and TRBJ1-3; 9 bases line up with TRBD1. Germline-derived CDR1 and CDR2 are ENHRY and SYGVKD. The CDR3 has 16 amino acids. Germline trimming cut 8 bases from V and 0 bases from J; bases unmatched to any gene: 8. CDR3 sequence: CAIYSGDRVSGNTIYF. CDR3 nucleotides: TGTGCCATCTATTCTGGGGACAGGGTCTCTGGAAACACCATATATTTT.

The chain combines TRBV27 with TRBJ2-1; TRBD1 is a possible D gene (5 bases). The CDR3 is 14 residues long. The germline V and J ends were trimmed by 8 bases and 4 bases, with 15 bases remaining between them. From germline, CDR1 is MNHEY and CDR2 SMNVEV (reference sequence). The CDR3 bases are TGTGCCAGCGCAGACAGTTCCGTGTACAATGAGCAGTTCTTC. Residues: CASADSSVYNEQFF.

The chain links TRBV6-5 to TRBJ1-1; the D gene is possibly TRBD1 (6 bases). This CDR3 is built from 19 residues. The V and J ends lost 0 bases and 1 base respectively, with 21 bases between them. CDR1 and CDR2 (germline): MNHEY, SVGAGI. The CDR3 DNA reads as TGTGCCAGCAGTTACTCTTCTAGGCGCGGGGGGCGGGGGAACACTGAAGCTTTCTTT. Its translation is CASSYSSRRGGRGNTEAFF.